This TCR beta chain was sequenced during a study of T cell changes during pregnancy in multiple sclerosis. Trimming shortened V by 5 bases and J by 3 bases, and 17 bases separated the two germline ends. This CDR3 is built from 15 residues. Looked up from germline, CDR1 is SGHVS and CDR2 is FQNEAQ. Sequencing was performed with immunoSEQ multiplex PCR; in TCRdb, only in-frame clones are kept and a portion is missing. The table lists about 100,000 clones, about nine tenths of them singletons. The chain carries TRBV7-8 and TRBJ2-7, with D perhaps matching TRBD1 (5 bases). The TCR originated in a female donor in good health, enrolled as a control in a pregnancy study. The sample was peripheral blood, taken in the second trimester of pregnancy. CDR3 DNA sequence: TGTGCCAGCAGCCCCGGCCCAGGGCTGAGCTACGAGCAGTACTTC. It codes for CASSPGPGLSYEQYF.